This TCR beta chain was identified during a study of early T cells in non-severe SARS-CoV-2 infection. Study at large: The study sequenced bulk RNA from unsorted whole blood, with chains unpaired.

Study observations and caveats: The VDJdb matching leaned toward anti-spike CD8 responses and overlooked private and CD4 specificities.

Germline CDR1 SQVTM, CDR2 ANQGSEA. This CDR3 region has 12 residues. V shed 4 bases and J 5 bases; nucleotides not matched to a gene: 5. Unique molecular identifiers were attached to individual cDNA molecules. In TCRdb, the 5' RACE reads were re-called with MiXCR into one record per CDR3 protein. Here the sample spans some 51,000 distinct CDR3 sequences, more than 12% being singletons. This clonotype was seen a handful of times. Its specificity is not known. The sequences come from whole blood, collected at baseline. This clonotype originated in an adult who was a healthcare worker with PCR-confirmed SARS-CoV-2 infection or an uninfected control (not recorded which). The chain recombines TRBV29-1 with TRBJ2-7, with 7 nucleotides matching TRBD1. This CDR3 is CSVVRQGNEQYF. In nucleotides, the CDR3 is TGCAGCGTTGTAAGACAGGGCAACGAGCAGTACTTC.